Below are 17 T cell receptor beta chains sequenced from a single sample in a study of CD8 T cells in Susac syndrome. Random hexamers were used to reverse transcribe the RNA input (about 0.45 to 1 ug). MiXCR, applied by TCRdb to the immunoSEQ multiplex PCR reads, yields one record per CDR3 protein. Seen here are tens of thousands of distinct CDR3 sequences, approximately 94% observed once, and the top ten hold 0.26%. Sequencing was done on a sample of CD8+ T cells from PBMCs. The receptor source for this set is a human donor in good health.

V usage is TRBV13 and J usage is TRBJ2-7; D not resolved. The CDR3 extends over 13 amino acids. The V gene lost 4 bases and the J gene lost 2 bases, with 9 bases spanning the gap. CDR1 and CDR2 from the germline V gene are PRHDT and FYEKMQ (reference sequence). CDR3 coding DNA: TGTGCCAGCAGCTCGTTATCCGCCTACGAGCAGTACTTC. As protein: CASSSLSAYEQYF.

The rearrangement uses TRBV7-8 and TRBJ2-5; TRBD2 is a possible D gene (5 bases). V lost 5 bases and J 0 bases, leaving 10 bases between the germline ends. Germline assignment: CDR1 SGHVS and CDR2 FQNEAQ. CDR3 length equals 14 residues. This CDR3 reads CASSAGLYQETQYF. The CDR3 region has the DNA TGTGCCAGCAGCGCGGGCCTGTACCAAGAGACCCAGTACTTC.

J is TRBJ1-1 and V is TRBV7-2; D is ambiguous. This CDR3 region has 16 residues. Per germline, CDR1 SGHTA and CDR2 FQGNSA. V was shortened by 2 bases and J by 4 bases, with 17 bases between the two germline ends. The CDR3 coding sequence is TGTGCCAGCAGCTTAAGGATTGTGTCAAGTTTCACTGAAGCTTTCTTT. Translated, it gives CASSLRIVSSFTEAFF.

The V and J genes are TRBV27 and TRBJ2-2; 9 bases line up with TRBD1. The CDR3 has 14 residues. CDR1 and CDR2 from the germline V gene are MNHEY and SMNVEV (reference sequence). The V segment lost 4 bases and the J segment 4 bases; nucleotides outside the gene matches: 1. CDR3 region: CASSWDRATGELFF. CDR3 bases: TGTGCCAGCAGTTGGGACAGGGCCACCGGGGAGCTGTTTTTT.

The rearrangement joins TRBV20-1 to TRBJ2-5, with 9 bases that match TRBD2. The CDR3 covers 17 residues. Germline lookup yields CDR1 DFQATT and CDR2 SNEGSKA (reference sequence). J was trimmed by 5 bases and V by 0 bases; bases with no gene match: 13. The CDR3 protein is CSARDRAGGRSPETQYF. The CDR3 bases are TGCAGTGCTAGAGACCGAGCGGGGGGACGGTCACCGGAGACCCAGTACTTC.

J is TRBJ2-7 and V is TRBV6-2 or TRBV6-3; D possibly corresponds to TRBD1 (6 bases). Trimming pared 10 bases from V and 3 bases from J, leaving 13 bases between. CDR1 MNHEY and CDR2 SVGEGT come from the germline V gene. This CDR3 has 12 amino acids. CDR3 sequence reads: CATAGRGYEQYF. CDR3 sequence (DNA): TGTGCCACCGCGGGCAGGGGCTACGAGCAGTACTTC.

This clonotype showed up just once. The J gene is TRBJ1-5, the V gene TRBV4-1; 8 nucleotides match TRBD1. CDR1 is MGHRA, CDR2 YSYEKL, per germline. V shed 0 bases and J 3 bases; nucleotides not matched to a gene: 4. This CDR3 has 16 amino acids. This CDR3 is CASSQEDRAFNQPQHF. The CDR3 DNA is TGCGCCAGCAGCCAAGAGGACAGGGCCTTCAATCAGCCCCAGCATTTT.

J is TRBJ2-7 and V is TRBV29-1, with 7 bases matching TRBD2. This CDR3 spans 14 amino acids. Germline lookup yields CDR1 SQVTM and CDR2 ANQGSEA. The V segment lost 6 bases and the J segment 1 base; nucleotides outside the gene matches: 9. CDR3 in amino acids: CSVSGGETSYEQYF. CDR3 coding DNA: TGCAGCGTCTCGGGGGGAGAAACATCCTACGAGCAGTACTTC.

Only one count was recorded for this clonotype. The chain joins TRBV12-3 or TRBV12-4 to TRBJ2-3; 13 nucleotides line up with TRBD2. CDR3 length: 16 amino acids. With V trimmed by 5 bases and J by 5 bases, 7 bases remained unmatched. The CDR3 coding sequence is TGTGCCAGCAGTACCCCACTAGCGGGAGGGCAAGATACGCAGTATTTT. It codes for CASSTPLAGGQDTQYF.

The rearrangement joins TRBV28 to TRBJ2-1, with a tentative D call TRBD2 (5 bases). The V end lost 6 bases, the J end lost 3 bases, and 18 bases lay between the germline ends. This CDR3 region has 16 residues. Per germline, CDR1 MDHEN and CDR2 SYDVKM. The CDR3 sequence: CASRGSWERFYNEQFF. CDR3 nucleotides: TGTGCCAGCAGGGGTTCGTGGGAGAGGTTCTACAATGAGCAGTTCTTC.

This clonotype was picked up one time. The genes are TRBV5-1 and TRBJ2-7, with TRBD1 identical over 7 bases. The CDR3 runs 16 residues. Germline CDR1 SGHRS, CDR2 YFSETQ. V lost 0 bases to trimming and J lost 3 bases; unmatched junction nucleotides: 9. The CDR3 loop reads CASSLASRQGSYEQYF. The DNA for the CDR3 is TGCGCCAGCAGCTTGGCCAGTAGACAGGGAAGCTACGAGCAGTACTTC. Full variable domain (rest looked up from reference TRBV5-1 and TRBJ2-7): KAGVTQTPRYLIKTRGQQVTLSCSPISGHRSVSWYQQTPGQGLQFLFEYFSETQRNKGNFPGRFSGRQFSNSRSEMNVSTLELGDSALYLCASSLASRQGSYEQYFGPGTRLTVT.

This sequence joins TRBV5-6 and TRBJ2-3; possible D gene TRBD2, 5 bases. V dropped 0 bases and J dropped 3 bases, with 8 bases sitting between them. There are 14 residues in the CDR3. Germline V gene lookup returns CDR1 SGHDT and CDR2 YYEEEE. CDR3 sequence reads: CASSLVRTTDTQYF. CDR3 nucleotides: TGTGCCAGCAGCTTGGTGAGGACTACAGATACGCAGTATTTT.

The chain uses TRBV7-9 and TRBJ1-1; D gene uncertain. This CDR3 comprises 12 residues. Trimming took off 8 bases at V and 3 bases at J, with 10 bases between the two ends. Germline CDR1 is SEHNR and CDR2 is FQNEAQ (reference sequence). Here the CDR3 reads CASWNVDTEAFF. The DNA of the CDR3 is TGTGCCAGCTGGAACGTAGACACTGAAGCTTTCTTT.

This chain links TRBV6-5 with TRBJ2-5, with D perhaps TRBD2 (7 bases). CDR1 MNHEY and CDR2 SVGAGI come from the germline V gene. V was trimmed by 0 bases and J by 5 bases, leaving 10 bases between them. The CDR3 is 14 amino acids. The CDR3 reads CASSYSQGGETQYF. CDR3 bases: TGTGCCAGCAGTTACTCACAGGGAGGGGAGACCCAGTACTTC.

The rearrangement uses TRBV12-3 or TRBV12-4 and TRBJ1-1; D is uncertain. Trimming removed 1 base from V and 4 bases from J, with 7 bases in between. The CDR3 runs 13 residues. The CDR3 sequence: CASSLVGSTEAFF. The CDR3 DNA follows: TGTGCCAGCAGTTTAGTAGGGTCCACTGAAGCTTTCTTT.

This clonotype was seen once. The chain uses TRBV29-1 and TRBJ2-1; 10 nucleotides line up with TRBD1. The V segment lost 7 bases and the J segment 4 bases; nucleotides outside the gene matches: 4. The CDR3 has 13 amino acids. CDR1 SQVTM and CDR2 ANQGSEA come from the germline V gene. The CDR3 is CSGLGQGYNEQFF. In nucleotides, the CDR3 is TGCAGCGGCCTGGGACAGGGGTACAATGAGCAGTTCTTC.

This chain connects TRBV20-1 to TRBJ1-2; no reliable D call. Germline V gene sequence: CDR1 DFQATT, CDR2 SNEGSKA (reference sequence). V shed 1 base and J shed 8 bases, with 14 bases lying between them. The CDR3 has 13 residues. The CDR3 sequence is CSARVGYSSGYTF. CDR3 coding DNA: TGCAGTGCTAGAGTTGGGTACAGCTCCGGCTACACCTTC.